This TCR beta chain was found in a study of CDR3 diversity in severe acne (dated by TCRdb to about 2019). Library method: PCR. The instrument was an Illumina HiSeq 2000. In-frame beta chains were kept once TCRdb had trimmed the public reads at Q25 with fastp and called clones with MiXCR. All rows with the same CDR3 protein become a single entry with the most common DNA and genes. The sample table shows roughly 100,000 distinct CDR3 sequences, and around 53% are seen once. The ten top clones hold around 12% of the sample. As concerns this clonotype: The antigen this receptor binds is unknown. Base qualities are not at hand, and no much larger clone is one base apart.

The cysteine opens and the phenylalanine closes a CDR3 of 15 amino acids. Only CDR3 DNA is held: 45 bases, read in frame from base 1. V is pruned by 5 bases and J by 1 base, leaving 7 bases of the junction without a gene match. Per the germline V gene (reference sequence), SEHNR is the CDR1 and FQNEAQ is the CDR2. Sequenced: blood. The V and J genes are TRBV7-9 and TRBJ2-7, with TRBD1 identical over 8 junction bases. The sequence was collected from a male donor with acne. The CDR3 region: CASSLTRTGSYEQYF. The DNA reads as follows: TGTGCCAGCAGCCTTACCCGGACAGGGTCCTACGAGCAGTACTTC.